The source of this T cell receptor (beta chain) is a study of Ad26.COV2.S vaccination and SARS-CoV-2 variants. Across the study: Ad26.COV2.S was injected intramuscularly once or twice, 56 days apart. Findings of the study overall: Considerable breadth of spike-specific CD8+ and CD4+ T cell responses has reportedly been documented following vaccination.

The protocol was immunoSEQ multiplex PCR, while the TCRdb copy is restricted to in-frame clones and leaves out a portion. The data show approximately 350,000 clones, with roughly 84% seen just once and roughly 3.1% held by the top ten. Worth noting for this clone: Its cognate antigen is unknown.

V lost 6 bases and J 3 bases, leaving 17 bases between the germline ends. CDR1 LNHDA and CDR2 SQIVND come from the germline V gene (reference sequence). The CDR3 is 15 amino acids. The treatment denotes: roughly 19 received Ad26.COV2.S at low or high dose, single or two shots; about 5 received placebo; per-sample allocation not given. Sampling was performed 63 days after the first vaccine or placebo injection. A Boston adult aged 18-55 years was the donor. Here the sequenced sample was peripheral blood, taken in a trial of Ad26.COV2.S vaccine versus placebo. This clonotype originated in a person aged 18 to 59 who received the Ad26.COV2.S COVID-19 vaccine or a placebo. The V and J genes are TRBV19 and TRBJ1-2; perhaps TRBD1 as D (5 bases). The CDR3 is CASSHTRDSDYGYTF. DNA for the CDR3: TGTGCCAGTAGCCATACCAGGGATTCCGACTATGGCTACACCTTC.